This is a list of T cell receptor beta chains from one sample in a study of beta chain features in type 1 diabetes. Sequencing used immunoSEQ multiplex PCR; TCRdb keeps in-frame clones, though not all of them. The data contain roughly 140,000 clones, 8.5% to 14% of them singletons. The source material was central memory CD4+ T cells from blood. These TCRs come from a man between 18 and 29 years old in good health. Both conserved end residues are part of each CDR3. The order of the fields is J gene, D gene, V gene, CDR3 length, clone size, CDR3 protein, CDR3 DNA. A D gene is named only where the DNA matches it firmly. Size values are once, few and many counts, or a class for expanded clones, and some rows have none.

>TRBJ2-7|-|TRBV7-8|14|few
CASSLVLTSYEQYF
TGTGCCAGCAGCTTAGTTCTGACCTCCTACGAGCAGTACTTC
>TRBJ1-5|TRBD1|TRBV9|14|-
CASSAGTEYRPQHF
TGTGCCAGCAGCGCCGGGACAGAATACCGGCCCCAGCATTTT
>TRBJ2-7|TRBD1|TRBV9|16|few
CASSVAPGTGTYEQYF
TGTGCCAGCAGCGTAGCCCCGGGGACAGGGACCTACGAGCAGTACTTC
>TRBJ1-2|-|TRBV9|16|-
CASTIGTERTDYGYTF
TGTGCCAGCACCATCGGGACGGAAAGAACAGACTATGGCTACACCTTC
>TRBJ2-3|TRBD2|TRBV11-3|16|-
CASSPGTSGITDTQYF
TGTGCCAGCAGCCCCGGGACTAGCGGGATCACAGATACGCAGTATTTT
>TRBJ2-7|-|TRBV7-9|14|few
CASSLKGAEYEQYF
TGTGCCAGCAGTCTGAAGGGAGCAGAGTACGAGCAGTACTTC
>TRBJ1-6|TRBD1|TRBV30|14|few
CAWGTGLDNSPLHF
TGTGCCTGGGGGACAGGTTTGGATAATTCACCCCTCCACTTT
>TRBJ1-1|-|TRBV29-1|13|-
CSVGFGLGVRAFF
TGCAGCGTTGGGTTCGGGTTGGGGGTGAGGGCTTTCTTT
>TRBJ1-2|-|TRBV7-9|14|-
CASSLAQDSSGYTF
TGTGCCAGCAGCTTAGCCCAGGACTCTTCTGGCTACACCTTC
>TRBJ1-3|TRBD1|TRBV27|14|few
CASSPTGSGNTIYF
TGTGCCAGCAGTCCGACAGGGTCAGGAAACACCATATATTTT
>TRBJ2-1|TRBD2|TRBV4-1|17|few
CASSQERLAGSYNEQFF
TGCGCCAGCAGCCAAGAGCGGCTAGCGGGTTCCTACAATGAGCAGTTCTTC
>TRBJ2-7|-|TRBV7-9|14|-
CASSYQGLSYEQYF
TGTGCCAGCAGCTACCAGGGTCTATCCTACGAGCAGTACTTC
>TRBJ2-3|-|TRBV6-1|15|-
CASSGRRGSTDTQYF
TGTGCCAGCAGTGGGAGAAGGGGAAGCACAGATACGCAGTATTTT
>TRBJ2-5|TRBD2|TRBV7-9|16|many
CASSLGRVRERETQYF
TGTGCCAGCAGCCTAGGGCGCGTGCGGGAGCGTGAGACCCAGTACTTC
>TRBJ2-7|TRBD1|TRBV5-4|17|few
CASSRGTGASKSYVQYF
TGTGCCAGCAGCCGGGGGACAGGAGCTTCAAAATCCTACGTGCAGTACTTC
>TRBJ2-7|-|TRBV7-2|14|few
CASSSQGLGYEQYF
TGTGCCAGCAGCTCGCAGGGTCTCGGCTACGAGCAGTACTTC
>TRBJ1-1|-|TRBV7-6|11|-
CASSHSSEAFF
TGTGCCAGCAGTCACAGCTCAGAAGCTTTCTTT
>TRBJ2-6|-|TRBV9|15|-
CASRGTYSGANVLTF
TGTGCCAGTCGGGGCACCTACTCTGGGGCCAACGTCCTGACTTTC
>TRBJ1-6|TRBD1|TRBV9|14|-
CASSVGQQNSPLHF
TGTGCCAGCAGCGTGGGACAGCAAAATTCACCCCTCCACTTT
>TRBJ2-1|TRBD1|TRBV5-6|16|few
CASSALQGIDYNEQFF
TGTGCCAGCAGCGCCCTACAGGGGATAGACTACAATGAGCAGTTCTTC
>TRBJ1-6|TRBD1|TRBV30|14|-
CAWSQDRGGSPLHF
TGTGCCTGGAGTCAGGACAGGGGTGGTTCACCCCTCCACTTT
>TRBJ2-7|-|TRBV7-2|14|few
CASSLVRSGSEQYF
TGTGCCAGCAGCTTAGTAAGATCGGGAAGCGAGCAGTACTTC
>TRBJ1-1|TRBD1|TRBV9|14|-
CASSTGTGTTEAFF
TGTGCCAGCAGCACAGGGACAGGGACCACTGAAGCTTTCTTT
>TRBJ2-7|-|TRBV2|14|-
CASSEKATDYEQYF
TGTGCCAGCAGTGAAAAGGCGACAGACTACGAGCAGTACTTC
>TRBJ1-6|TRBD1|TRBV11-2|15|-
CASSPRGRGDSPLHF
TGTGCCAGCAGCCCGAGGGGGCGTGGGGATTCACCCCTCCACTTT
>TRBJ1-5|-|TRBV14|13|-
CASSQDRGRPQHF
TGTGCCAGCAGCCAAGATCGGGGGAGGCCCCAGCATTTT
>TRBJ2-7|-|TRBV29-1|11|few
CSVAGSHEQYF
TGCAGCGTTGCCGGAAGCCACGAGCAGTACTTC
>TRBJ2-2|-|TRBV2|13|few
CASITDVTGELFF
TGTGCCAGCATTACGGACGTTACCGGGGAGCTGTTTTTT
>TRBJ2-5|-|TRBV7-2|12|-
CASSLAPETQYF
TGTGCCAGCAGCCTGGCCCCAGAGACCCAGTACTTC
>TRBJ2-3|-|TRBV28|13|-
CASSLRSADTQYF
TGTGCCAGCAGTTTACGCAGCGCAGATACGCAGTATTTT